This TCR beta chain was sequenced during a study of T cells in localized non-small cell lung cancer. About this clone: The antigen is undetermined.

Germline V CDR1 and CDR2: SGHRS, YFSETQ. V shed 4 bases and J 0 bases; nucleotides not matched to a gene: 11. This CDR3 is 19 amino acids long. Broader study findings: A median of 57 of the top 100 tumor clones appeared in adjacent lung, which was paired and uninvolved. Clonality peaked in uninvolved adjacent lung rather than tumor.

TCRdb keeps only in-frame clones here, not all; method: immunoSEQ multiplex PCR. The sample lists approximately 57,000 clones, 70% to 90% occurring once. The sequencing used peripheral blood, collected before any cancer treatment. The V call is TRBV5-1, the J call TRBJ2-3, with TRBD2 identical over 13 bases. This TCR was sampled from a woman aged 40-69 years with stage I lung adenocarcinoma. CDR3 in amino acids: CASSTETSGGARSTDTQYF. In DNA, the CDR3 is TGCGCCAGCAGCACTGAAACTAGCGGGGGGGCCAGGAGCACAGATACGCAGTATTTT. The full variable domain, in which reference TRBV5-1 and TRBJ2-3 provide the parts outside the CDR3, is KAGVTQTPRYLIKTRGQQVTLSCSPISGHRSVSWYQQTPGQGLQFLFEYFSETQRNKGNFPGRFSGRQFSNSRSEMNVSTLELGDSALYLCASSTETSGGARSTDTQYFGPGTRLTVL.